The present entry profiles one TCR beta chain with its context. Which antigen it targets is not known. No base qualities exist here, and no much larger clone lies one base off it. The data were taken from a study of blood T cells in healthy people across ages (dated by TCRdb to the mid-2010s). The study in broad terms: In model experiments, template switching captured roughly one uniquely barcoded TCR beta cDNA molecule for every two T cells. Four age groups were formed from the donors: young (average approximately 15 years), middle-aged (approximately 40), aged (62) and long-lived (roughly 81). Age-related changes in TCR beta repertoire diversity were measured in the study by deep sequencing normalized with unique cDNA molecular identifiers. The study analyzed two additional independent replicas of 1 million unique cDNA reads from the same blood draw for two donors, one aged 18 to 30 and one aged 80 or older.

The donors were roughly 40 Caucasian individuals from Russia, aged roughly 6 to 100 years, who were systemically healthy. Each donor gave about 9.7 milliliters of peripheral blood, drawn into EDTA-treated Vacutainer tubes. PBMCs were isolated by Ficoll-Paque density-gradient centrifugation, with at least 6 million obtained per sample. Trizol reagent was used to extract total RNA from PBMCs, with at least 5.5 micrograms per sample. The percentages of naive CD45RAhigh/CD27high T cells were determined by flow cytometry on a PBMC aliquot from every donor. Library preparation employed 5' RACE. Sequenced using an Illumina HiSeq 2500. A second PCR of roughly 6 to 11 cycles was run with a J-beta primer mix and a sample-barcoded 5' primer. A unique molecular identifier was introduced onto each TCR beta cDNA molecule by a template-switch 5' adaptor carrying 12 random nucleotides. Each sample yielded at least 2.5 million CDR3-containing paired-end reads. First-strand cDNA synthesis was performed from all RNA using the Mint cDNA synthesis kit, with priming by a TRBC-specific oligonucleotide. Following uracil-DNA glycosylase treatment, a first 18-cycle PCR with universal primers M1SS and BC2_uni_R was performed on all cDNA. The original pipeline was this. For normalization, 1 million high-quality reads were randomly selected from each sample, with every read carrying a distinct molecular identifier. Reads sharing molecular identifiers were discarded rather than binned into consensus sequences. MiTCR, run with a Q25 quality threshold and the strictest error-elimination algorithm, handled CDR3 identification, clonotype clustering and error correction. A nonparametric unseen species model with Euler transformation was used to estimate lower-bound total TCR beta diversity. Clones were called with MiXCR by TCRdb after fastp trimmed the public reads at Q25, and only in-frame beta chains were retained. Rows are combined by CDR3 protein, so each entry shows the most common genes and DNA. TCRdb's processing, not the authors' own work, is the source of the V and J calls. For this sample there are around 820,000 distinct CDR3 sequences; 20% to 30% appear just once. Approximately 4% of the sample is in the top ten clones.

Results the study describes overall, beyond this receptor: Observed TCR beta diversity per million T cells fell roughly linearly with age, and a significant reduction was already apparent by age about 38. Donor CMV infection status was unknown, potentially confounding age-related changes in expanded clonotypes. Bulk unsorted PBMC profiling prevented conclusive comparison of naive and antigen-experienced compartments. Estimates of total diversity based on one million sequenced T cells were regarded as lower bounds and as underestimates. There was a strong correlation between observed TCR beta diversity and the percentage of naive T cells measured by flow cytometry. Compared with the aged group, the long-lived group had more naive CD4+ T cells, fewer expanded clones and increased TCR diversity, suggesting age selection.

CDR1 is given as MDHEN and CDR2 as SYDVKM, both from the germline V gene. From cysteine to phenylalanine, the CDR3 is 14 amino acids long. The only DNA kept is the CDR3, 42 bases in frame from the first base. A further study also used this sample, focusing on T cells of mothers and their children. Per the second study: The donors were nine systemically healthy Caucasian individuals, made up of three mothers and their six children. cDNA synthesis consumed the entire amount of extracted RNA, loaded at about 1.6 ug RNA in each 15 ul reaction. In the second PCR, sample barcodes and 2-4 random nucleotides were introduced via the M1S primer. Each mother yielded over 9.5 million TCR beta CDR3 reads and each child some 3 million reads. Thymic selection shapes the output of TCR recombination in a similar way in related and unrelated pairs, and inherited differences have a minor effect. Related mother-child pairs always showed normalized repertoire overlap that was slightly higher than in unrelated mother-child pairs, though the difference was never significant. No persistent microchimeric T cell clones were detected, at a sensitivity of around 97 clones per million clonotypes. In the study, deep NGS was used to compare the TCR beta repertoires of mothers and children, and features distinguishing related mother-child pairs from unrelated individuals were sought. The mean age was 40 +/- 4 years for the mothers and approximately 11 +/- 4 years for the children. After adapters were ligated using NEBNext reagents, the libraries underwent 100+100 nt paired-end sequencing on an Illumina HiSeq 2000. To prevent cross-contamination, the mother and child libraries were prepared one month apart and sequenced in separate runs. Between roughly 500,000 and 2,100,000 distinct TCR beta clonotypes were identified per donor. Naive TCR beta clonotypes were estimated from low-frequency clonotypes matched to each donor's FACS-determined naive share, without sorting.

The sample was blood. This TCR was recovered from a boy between 10 and 17 years old in good health. The chain is made from TRBV28 and TRBJ2-5; the D gene is tentatively TRBD1 or TRBD2, each matching 6 bases. The end of the DNA aligns better with TRBJ2-7, so the J call may be wrong. The bases are TGTGCCAGCAGTTTAATCACAGGGAGGTACGAGCAGTACTTC. Protein translation: CASSLITGRYEQYF.